This T cell receptor (beta chain) was identified during a study of blood T cells in healthy people across ages. The CDR3 loop spans 14 amino acids. After removal of 2 bases from V and 7 bases from J, the junction contained 9 bases not matched to a gene. CDR1 and CDR2 from the germline V gene are DFQATT and SNEGSKA (reference sequence). Combining a sample-barcoded 5' primer with a J-beta primer mix, a second PCR ran for 7 to 11 cycles. TCRdb recomputed calls from the 5' RACE reads with MiXCR, one row per CDR3 protein. The sample has about 900,000 distinct CDR3 sequences, under 50% seen once. Sequenced: blood. V gene TRBV20-1 combines with J gene TRBJ1-1; TRBD1 aligns across 8 bases. The TCR originated in a man aged 25 to 45 in good health. CDR3 loop: CSARRTGGMGEAFF. CDR3 bases: TGCAGTGCTAGAAGAACAGGGGGAATGGGTGAAGCTTTCTTT.